The present T cell receptor (beta chain) was sequenced within a study of CD8 T cells in Susac syndrome. This clonotype appeared once. Random hexamers were used to reverse transcribe roughly 0.5 to 1 ug of RNA. TCRdb redid the calling of the immunoSEQ multiplex PCR reads with MiXCR, one entry per CDR3 protein. The sample records about 130,000 distinct CDR3 sequences, about 95% being singletons. V gave up 10 bases and J gave up 2 bases, with 11 bases separating them. The CDR3 covers 12 residues. Germline assignment: CDR1 ENHRY and CDR2 SYGVKD. This chain joins TRBV10-3 and TRBJ1-2; maybe TRBD1 (6 bases). The sequenced sample was CD4+ T cells from PBMCs. This TCR was recovered from a human donor with multiple sclerosis. This CDR3 reads CATFTGNYGYTF. The CDR3 nucleotides are TGTGCCACCTTTACAGGGAACTATGGCTACACCTTC.